Listed here is a single T cell receptor (beta chain). The antigen is not known. This record belongs to a study of PD-1 blockade in classical Hodgkin lymphoma. With no exception, relapse followed autologous stem cell transplantation in all patients, and brentuximab vedotin exposure varied. By magnetic negative selection, CD8+ T cells were isolated from the thawed PBMCs. The protocol was immunoSEQ multiplex PCR, while the TCRdb copy is restricted to in-frame clones and leaves out a portion. Here the sample spans 25,000 to 30,000 clones, roughly 88% being singletons. Study-wide results and caveats: In CD4+ cells, TCR diversity went up significantly by C4D1, but in CD8+ cells it did not. It was among complete responders that baseline diversity resembled that of newly diagnosed patients. Newly diagnosed patients reportedly trailed healthy donors in baseline TCR diversity. Those patients who began receiving nivolumab less than 1 year after ASCT had lower diversity, and they were excluded.

Germline V lookup: CDR1 SNHLY, CDR2 FYNNEI. This CDR3 contains 16 residues. V gave up 0 bases and J gave up 8 bases; unmatched junction bases: 8. The sequence was obtained from a human donor with classical Hodgkin lymphoma. The specimen was CD8+ T cells from blood, collected at baseline. This chain connects TRBV2 to TRBJ2-1, with 9 bases identical to TRBD2. The CDR3: CASSEALRTSVHEQFF. In DNA, the CDR3 is TGTGCCAGCAGTGAAGCGCTGAGGACTAGCGTCCATGAGCAGTTCTTC.